This T cell receptor (beta chain) came from a study of shared clonotypes between healthy human individuals. The CDR3 is 16 amino acids. The germline V gene has CDR1 SEHNR and CDR2 FQNEAQ (reference sequence). V shed 5 bases and J shed 0 bases, with 14 bases lying between them. Data came from immunoSEQ multiplex PCR; TCRdb stores just in-frame clones and leaves some out. The profile shows 2 million to 3 million clones, approximately 94% of them singletons. The source material was naive CD4+ T cells from PBMCs. Subset here: CD45RA+ positively selected. The chain employs TRBV7-9 and TRBJ1-3; no definite D call. The sequence derives from a man aged 18 to 30 in good health. Some clones in this sample may be carry-over from other donors' samples. The CDR3 region has the DNA TGTGCCAGCAGCCCAACCAAAGGGCGCTCTGGAAACACCATATATTTT. Its translation is CASSPTKGRSGNTIYF.